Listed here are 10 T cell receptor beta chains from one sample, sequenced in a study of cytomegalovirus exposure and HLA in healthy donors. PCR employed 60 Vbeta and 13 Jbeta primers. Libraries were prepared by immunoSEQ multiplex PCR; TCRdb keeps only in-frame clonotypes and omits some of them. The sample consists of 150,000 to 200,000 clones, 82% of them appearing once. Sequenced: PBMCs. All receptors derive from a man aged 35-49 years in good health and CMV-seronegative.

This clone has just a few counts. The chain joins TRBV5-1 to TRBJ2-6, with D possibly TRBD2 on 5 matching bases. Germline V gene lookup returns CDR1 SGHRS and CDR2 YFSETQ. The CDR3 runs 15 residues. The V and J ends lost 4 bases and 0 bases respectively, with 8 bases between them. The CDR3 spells CASSPEGSGANVLTF. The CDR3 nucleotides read TGCGCCAGCAGCCCCGAGGGCTCTGGGGCCAACGTCCTGACTTTC.

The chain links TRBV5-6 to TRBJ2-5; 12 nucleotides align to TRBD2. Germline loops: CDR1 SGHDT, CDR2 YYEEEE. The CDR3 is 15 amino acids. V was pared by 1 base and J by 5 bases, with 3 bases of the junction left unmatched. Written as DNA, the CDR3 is TGTGCCAGCAGCTTGCTAGCGGGAGGGATGGAGACCCAGTACTTC. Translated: CASSLLAGGMETQYF.

The CDR3 bases are TGCGCCAGCAGCTTAGGTAGCGAAGACCACGAGCAGTACTTC. It is translated as CASSLGSEDHEQYF. The chain employs TRBV5-1 and TRBJ2-7, with D tentatively TRBD2 (5 bases). Germline CDR1 SGHRS, CDR2 YFSETQ. This CDR3 contains 14 residues. Trimming cost V 2 bases and J 5 bases, with 14 bases left between them.

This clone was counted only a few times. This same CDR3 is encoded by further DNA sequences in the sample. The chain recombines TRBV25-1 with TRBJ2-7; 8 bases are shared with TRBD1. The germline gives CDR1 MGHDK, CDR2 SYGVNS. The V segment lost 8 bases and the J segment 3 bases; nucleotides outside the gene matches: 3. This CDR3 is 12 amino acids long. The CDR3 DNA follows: TGTGCCAGCTCGGGACAGGTCTACGAGCAGTACTTC. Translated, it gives CASSGQVYEQYF.

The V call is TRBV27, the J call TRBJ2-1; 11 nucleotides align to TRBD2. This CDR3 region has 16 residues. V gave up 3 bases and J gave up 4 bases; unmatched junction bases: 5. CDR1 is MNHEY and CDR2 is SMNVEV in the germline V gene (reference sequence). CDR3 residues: CASSFLAGGPYNEQFF. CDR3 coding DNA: TGTGCCAGCAGTTTCTTAGCGGGAGGGCCGTACAATGAGCAGTTCTTC.

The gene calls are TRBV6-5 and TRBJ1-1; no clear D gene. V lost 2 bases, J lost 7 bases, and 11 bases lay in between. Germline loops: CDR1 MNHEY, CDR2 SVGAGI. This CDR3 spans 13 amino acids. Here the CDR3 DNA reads TGTGCCAGCAGTTACCCCACAACGGGTGAAGCTTTCTTT. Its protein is CASSYPTTGEAFF.

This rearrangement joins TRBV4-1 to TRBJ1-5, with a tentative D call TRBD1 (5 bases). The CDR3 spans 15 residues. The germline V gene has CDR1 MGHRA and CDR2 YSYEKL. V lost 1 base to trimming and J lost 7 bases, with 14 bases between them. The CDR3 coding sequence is TGCGCCAGCAGCCAAGTAAAGGGGCTCGACCAGCCCCAGCATTTT. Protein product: CASSQVKGLDQPQHF.

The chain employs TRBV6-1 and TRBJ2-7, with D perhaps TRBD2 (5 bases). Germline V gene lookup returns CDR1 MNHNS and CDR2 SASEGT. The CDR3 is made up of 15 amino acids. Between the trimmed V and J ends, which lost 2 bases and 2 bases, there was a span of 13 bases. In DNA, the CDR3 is TGTGCCAGCAGTGAATTCCCGGGATCTACCTACGAGCAGTACTTC. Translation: CASSEFPGSTYEQYF.

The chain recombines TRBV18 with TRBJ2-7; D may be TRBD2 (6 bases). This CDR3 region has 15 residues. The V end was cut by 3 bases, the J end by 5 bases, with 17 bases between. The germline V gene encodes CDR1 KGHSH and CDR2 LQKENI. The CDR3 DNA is TGTGCCAGCTCACCGACGTGGGGGGTCTTCGACGAGCAGTACTTC. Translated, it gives CASSPTWGVFDEQYF.

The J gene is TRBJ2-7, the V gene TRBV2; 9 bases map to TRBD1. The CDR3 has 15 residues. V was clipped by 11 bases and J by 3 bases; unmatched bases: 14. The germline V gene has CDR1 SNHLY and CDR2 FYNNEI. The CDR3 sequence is CASSFAGTGNYEQYF. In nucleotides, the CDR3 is TGTGCCTCCTCATTTGCGGGGACAGGGAACTACGAGCAGTACTTC.